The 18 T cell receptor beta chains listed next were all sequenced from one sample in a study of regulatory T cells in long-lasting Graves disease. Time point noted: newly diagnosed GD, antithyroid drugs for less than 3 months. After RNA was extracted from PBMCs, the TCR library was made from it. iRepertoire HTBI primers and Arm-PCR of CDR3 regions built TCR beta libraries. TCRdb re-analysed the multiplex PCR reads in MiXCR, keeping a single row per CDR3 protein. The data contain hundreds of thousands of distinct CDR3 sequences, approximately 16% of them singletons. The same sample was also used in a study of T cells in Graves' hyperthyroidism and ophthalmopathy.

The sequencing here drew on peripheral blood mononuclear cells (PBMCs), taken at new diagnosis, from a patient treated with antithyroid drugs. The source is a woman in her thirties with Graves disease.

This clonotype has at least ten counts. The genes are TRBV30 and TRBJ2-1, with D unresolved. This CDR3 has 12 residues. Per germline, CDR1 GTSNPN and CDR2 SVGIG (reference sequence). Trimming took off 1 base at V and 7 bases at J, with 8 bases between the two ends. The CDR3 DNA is TGTGCCTGGAGTGGGTACGAGAATGAGCAGTTCTTC. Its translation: CAWSGYENEQFF.

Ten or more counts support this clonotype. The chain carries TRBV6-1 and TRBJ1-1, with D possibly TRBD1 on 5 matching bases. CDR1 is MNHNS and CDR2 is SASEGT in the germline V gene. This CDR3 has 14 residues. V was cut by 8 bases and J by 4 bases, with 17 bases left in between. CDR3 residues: CASPRPGYITEAFF. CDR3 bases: TGTGCCAGCCCACGTCCAGGGTATATCACTGAAGCTTTCTTT.

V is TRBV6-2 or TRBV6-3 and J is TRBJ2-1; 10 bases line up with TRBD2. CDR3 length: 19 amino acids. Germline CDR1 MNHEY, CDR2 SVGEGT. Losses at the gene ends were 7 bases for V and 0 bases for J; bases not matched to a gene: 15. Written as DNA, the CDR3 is TGTGCCAGCATTCCAAGCCTAGCGGGAGTCCATAGCTCCTACAATGAGCAGTTCTTC. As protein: CASIPSLAGVHSSYNEQFF.

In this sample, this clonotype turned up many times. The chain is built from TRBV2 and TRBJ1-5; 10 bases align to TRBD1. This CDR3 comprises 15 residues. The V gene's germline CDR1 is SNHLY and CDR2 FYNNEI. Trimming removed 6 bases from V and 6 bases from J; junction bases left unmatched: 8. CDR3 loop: CASRVDRGSRQPQHF. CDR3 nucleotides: TGTGCCAGCAGGGTGGACAGGGGGAGTCGTCAGCCCCAGCATTTT.

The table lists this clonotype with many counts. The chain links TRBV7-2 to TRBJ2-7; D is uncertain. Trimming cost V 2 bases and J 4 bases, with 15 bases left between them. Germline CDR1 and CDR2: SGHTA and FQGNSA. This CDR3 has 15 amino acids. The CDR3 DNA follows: TGTGCCAGCAGCTTACAAGCGTCAGCAAATTACGAGCAGTACTTC. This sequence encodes CASSLQASANYEQYF.

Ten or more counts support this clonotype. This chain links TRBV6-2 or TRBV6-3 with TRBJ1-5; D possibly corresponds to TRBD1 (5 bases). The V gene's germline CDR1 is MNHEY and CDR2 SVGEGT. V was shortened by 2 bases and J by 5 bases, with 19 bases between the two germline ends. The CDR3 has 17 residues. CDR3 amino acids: CASSYPDETGYYQPQHF. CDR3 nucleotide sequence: TGTGCCAGCAGTTACCCCGATGAAACAGGTTACTATCAGCCCCAGCATTTT.

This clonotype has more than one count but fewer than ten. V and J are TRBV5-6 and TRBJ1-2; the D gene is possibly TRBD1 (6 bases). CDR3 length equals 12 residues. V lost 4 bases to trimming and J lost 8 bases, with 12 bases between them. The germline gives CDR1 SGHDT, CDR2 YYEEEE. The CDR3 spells CASSGQGFGYTF. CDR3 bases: TGTGCCAGCAGCGGCCAGGGGTTCGGCTACACCTTC.

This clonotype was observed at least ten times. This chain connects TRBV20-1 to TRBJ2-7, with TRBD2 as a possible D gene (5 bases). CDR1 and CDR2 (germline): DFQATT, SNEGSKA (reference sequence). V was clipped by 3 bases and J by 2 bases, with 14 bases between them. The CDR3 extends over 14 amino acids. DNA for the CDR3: TGCAGTGCTAGTGAGGGCCACCTAACCTACGAGCAGTACTTC. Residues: CSASEGHLTYEQYF.

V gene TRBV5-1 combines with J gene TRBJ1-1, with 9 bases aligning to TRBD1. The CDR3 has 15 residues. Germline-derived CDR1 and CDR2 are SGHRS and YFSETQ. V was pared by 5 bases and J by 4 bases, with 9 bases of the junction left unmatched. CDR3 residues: CASRLRDRVSTEAFF. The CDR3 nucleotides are TGCGCCAGCAGACTGAGGGACAGGGTATCCACTGAAGCTTTCTTT.

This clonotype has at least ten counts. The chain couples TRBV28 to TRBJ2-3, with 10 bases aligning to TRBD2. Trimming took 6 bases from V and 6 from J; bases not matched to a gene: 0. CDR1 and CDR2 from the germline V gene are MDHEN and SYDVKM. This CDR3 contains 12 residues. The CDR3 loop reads CASRGLADTQYF. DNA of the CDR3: TGTGCCAGCAGGGGACTAGCGGATACGCAGTATTTT.

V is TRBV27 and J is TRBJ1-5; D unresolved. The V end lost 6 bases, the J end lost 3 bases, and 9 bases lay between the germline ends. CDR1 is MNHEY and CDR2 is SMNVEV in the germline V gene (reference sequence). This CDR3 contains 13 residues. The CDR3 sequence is CASSRANNQPQHF. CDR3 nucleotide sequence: TGTGCCAGCAGCCGGGCCAACAATCAGCCCCAGCATTTT.

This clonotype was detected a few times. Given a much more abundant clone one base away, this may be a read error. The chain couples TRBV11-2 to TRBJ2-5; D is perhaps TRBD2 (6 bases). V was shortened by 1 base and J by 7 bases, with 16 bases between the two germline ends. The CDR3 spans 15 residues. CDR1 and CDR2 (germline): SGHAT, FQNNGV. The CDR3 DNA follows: TGTGCCAGCAGCTTAGTGGGGCTAGCGTACAGGACCCAGTACTTC. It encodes CASSLVGLAYRTQYF.

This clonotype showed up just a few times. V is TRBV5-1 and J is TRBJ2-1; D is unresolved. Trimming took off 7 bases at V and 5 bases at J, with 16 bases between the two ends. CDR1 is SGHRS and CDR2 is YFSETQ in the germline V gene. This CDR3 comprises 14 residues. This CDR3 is CASGRSPRDNEQFF. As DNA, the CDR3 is TGCGCCAGCGGACGTTCTCCTAGGGACAATGAGCAGTTCTTC.

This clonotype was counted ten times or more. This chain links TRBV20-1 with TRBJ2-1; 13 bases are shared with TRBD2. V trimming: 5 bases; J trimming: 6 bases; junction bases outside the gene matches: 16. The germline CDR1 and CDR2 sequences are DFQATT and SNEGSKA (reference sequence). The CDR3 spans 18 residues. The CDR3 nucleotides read TGCAGTGCTCCCCGGACTAGCGGGAGAGAGGGCCCCCTCAATGAGCAGTTCTTC. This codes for CSAPRTSGREGPLNEQFF.

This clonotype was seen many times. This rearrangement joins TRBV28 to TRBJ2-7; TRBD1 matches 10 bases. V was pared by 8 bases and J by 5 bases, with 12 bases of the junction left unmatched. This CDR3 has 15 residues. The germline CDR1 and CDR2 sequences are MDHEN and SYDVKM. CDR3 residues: CASAASGQGSHEQYF. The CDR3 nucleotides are TGTGCCAGCGCTGCTTCGGGACAGGGGTCCCACGAGCAGTACTTC.

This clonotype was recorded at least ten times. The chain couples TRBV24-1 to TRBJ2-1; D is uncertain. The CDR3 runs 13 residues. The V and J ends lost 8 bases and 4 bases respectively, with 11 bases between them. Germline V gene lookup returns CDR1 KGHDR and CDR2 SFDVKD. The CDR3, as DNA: TGTGCCACCAAAGGAACGGGTTACAATGAGCAGTTCTTC. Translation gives CATKGTGYNEQFF.

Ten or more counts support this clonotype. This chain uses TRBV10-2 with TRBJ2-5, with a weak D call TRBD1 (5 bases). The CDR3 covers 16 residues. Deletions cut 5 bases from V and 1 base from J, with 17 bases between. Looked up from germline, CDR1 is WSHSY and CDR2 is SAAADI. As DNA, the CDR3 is TGCGCCAGCAGTCTTTTGGGGCGAGAAAGCCAAGAGACCCAGTACTTC. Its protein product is CASSLLGRESQETQYF.

The CDR3 region has the DNA TGCAGTGCTACCGCGGGATGGGCGTTAGGATACGGAGAGACCCAGTACTTC. Protein product: CSATAGWALGYGETQYF. V and J are TRBV20-1 and TRBJ2-5, with TRBD2 as a possible D gene (6 bases). Germline loops: CDR1 DFQATT, CDR2 SNEGSKA (reference sequence). This CDR3 is 17 amino acids long. The V end was cut by 4 bases, the J end by 4 bases, with 25 bases between.